Ten or more counts support the clone carrying this T cell receptor beta chain. The data were obtained in a study of identical twins. TCRdb reprocessed the 5' RACE reads with MiXCR, giving one entry per CDR3 protein. The table has about 690,000 distinct CDR3 sequences, 21% seen once. V lost 10 bases to trimming and J lost 9 bases, with 19 bases between them. CDR1 and CDR2 from the germline V gene are ENHRY and SYGVKD. The CDR3 is 13 amino acids. A further study also used this sample, focusing on T cells expressing NK-cell markers.

The sequenced material came from PBMCs. The chain employs TRBV10-3 and TRBJ2-1; weak D call: TRBD2 (6 bases). The clonotype was recovered from a woman younger than 30 in good health. In nucleotides, the CDR3 is TGTGCCACTCGACTAATAGCGGCGGGTGAGCAGTTCTTC. It specifies CATRLIAAGEQFF.